This TCR beta chain was identified in a study of tumor-infiltrating lymphocytes in primary liver carcinoma (dated by TCRdb to about 2017). Context from the whole study: Hepatocellular carcinoma (four) or combined HCC and intrahepatic cholangiocarcinoma (one) was present in the five patients, who were three men and two women aged 30 to 69 years. Tumors of the five patients were stage T1-T3 N0M0 with maximum diameters of roughly 4.2 to 11 cm. Samples yielded roughly 3.5 to 8 million productive TCRbeta reads; read depth did not differ significantly between tissue types. For each liver tumor, the study sampled five regions along with adjacent normal tissue and blood, and applied TCRbeta repertoire sequencing, expression microarrays and whole-exome sequencing. A total of roughly 35 specimens from 5 patients, comprising some 25 tumor regions, 5 adjacent noncancerous liver tissues and 5 peripheral blood samples, were covered by TCRbeta repertoire sequencing. Agilent mRNA microarray profiling was performed on the roughly 25 tumor region samples to relate TCRbeta repertoire diversity to the local molecular phenotype. Repertoires from technical replicates were highly reproducible, with mean shared-clone rates about 0.91 and correlation coefficients above 0.98.

TCRbeta-specific cDNA was reverse-transcribed from approximately 460 ng total RNA using a constant-region primer and ProtoScript II reverse transcriptase. Construction of the TCRbeta libraries relied on three nested rounds of multiplex PCR, following a slightly modified ARM-PCR procedure. Each of the first two PCR rounds ran for approximately 9 cycles using multiplex TRBV1-TRBV30 forward primers together with a Cbeta reverse primer. A final 25-cycle PCR with Deep VentR polymerase added sample barcodes and Illumina adapters. Before sequencing, amplicons of 200-500 bp were gel-purified using a QIAquick gel extraction kit. TCRbeta amplicons were sequenced on an Illumina HiSeq 2500 with 250-bp paired-end reads. The published analysis was carried out like this. To recover full CDR3 sequences, reads were quality-trimmed using Trimmomatic v0.33 and paired reads were then merged using FLASH v1.2.11. V, D and J germline segments were assigned to the rearranged TCRbeta sequences by MiGEC v1.2.1b. VDJtools v1.0.0 computed clonotype statistics and Shannon-Wiener diversity indices. To cut down on sampling bias, every analysis after diversity analysis relied on just the 250 most abundant clonotypes from each sample. TCRdb applied fastp at Q25 and MiXCR to the public reads, then kept only in-frame beta chains. Each CDR3 protein appears once, grouped with its most common genes and DNA. The V and J calls were determined by TCRdb, not by the authors. In this sample the table shows tens of thousands of distinct CDR3 sequences, 71% of which occur a single time. The biggest ten clones account for over 25% of the sample.

Total RNA and DNA were co-extracted from roughly 20-30 mg of bulk tissue with the AllPrep DNA/RNA mini kit, without cell sorting. Surgical resection was performed in China between late 2015 and early 2016 on a few patients with histopathologically diagnosed primary liver carcinoma. At the time of sampling, the patients had chronic HBV infection and had not received any treatment. Each tumor was sampled at five spatially separated regions: the tumor centre plus the superior, inferior, left-lateral and right-lateral poles. Histology showed that every tumor sample contained more than 80% viable tumor cells. Each fresh piece of tumor and adjacent tissue was cut in two, with one half stored in RNAlater at -80 degrees C and the other half sent for histology. To note about this clonotype: Its target antigen remains unknown. One base away lies a much larger clone, so this may be a sequencing read error.

V and J are truncated by 3 bases and 0 bases respectively, leaving an intervening sequence of 8 bases. The CDR3 starts with the cysteine, ends with the phenylalanine, and has 13 residues. CDR3 DNA is the only sequence kept; it has 39 bases, read in frame from the first base. Sequences GTSNPN (CDR1) and SVGIG (CDR2) are obtained from the germline V gene (reference sequence). Broader findings and caveats from the paper: A significantly larger repertoire fraction was made up by the top 250 clones in tumors than in blood (p = 0.039). Repertoire overlap was found to be higher between tumor regions (mean approximately 36%) than between tumor-adjacent (roughly 17%) or tumor-blood (14%) pairs, consistent with antigen-driven expansion. Since the samples were bulk and unsorted, there was no way to compare CD4+ and CD8+ T cell repertoires. Because sequencing covered only the TCR beta chain and unpaired alpha chains were not captured, true repertoire diversity is likely underestimated. Just about 7.5-25% of top clones turned up in all five regions of a tumor, which suggests spatial heterogeneity among tumor-infiltrating T cells. With just five patients in the study, the authors point out that the findings should be validated in a larger study.

The sequencing input was liver tumor tissue from sampling region 5. What this sample's cell subset or site label stands for: tumor region T5, tumor centre. The rearranged chain carries TRBV30 and TRBJ1-2, with no confident D gene call. The origin of this receptor is a man in his forties or fifties with primary liver carcinoma and hepatitis B virus infection. The CDR3 protein sequence reads: CAWSPAANYGYTF. The bases read TGTGCCTGGAGCCCGGCCGCTAACTATGGCTACACCTTC.